Following are 6 T cell receptor beta chains from one sample sequenced in a study of blood T cell repertoires in COVID-19. Method: immunoSEQ multiplex PCR; TCRdb's copy keeps in-frame clones and lacks some. The profile shows roughly 430,000 clones, approximately 88% of them singletons. Sequencing was carried out using PBMCs or T cells enriched from blood (not recorded which). The receptors stem from a middle-aged woman with acute COVID-19.

The J gene is TRBJ1-4, the V gene TRBV4-2; D uncertain. The germline V gene encodes CDR1 LGHNA and CDR2 YNFKEQ. Trimming took off 0 bases at V and 6 bases at J, with 14 bases between the two ends. The CDR3 runs 16 residues. CDR3 sequence (DNA): TGTGCCAGCAGCCAAGATCACGGGGAAGGTCATGAAAAACTGTTTTTT. It yields the protein CASSQDHGEGHEKLFF.

This clone was observed a handful of times. The genes are TRBV18 and TRBJ1-5; 9 nucleotides agree with TRBD1. Unmatched junction bases numbered 9, after V lost 5 bases and J lost 4 bases. Germline V gives CDR1 KGHSH, CDR2 LQKENI. The CDR3 has 16 amino acids. CDR3 in DNA: TGTGCCAGCTCAGAAACCGGGACAGGGTCGAATCAGCCCCAGCATTTT. Translation: CASSETGTGSNQPQHF.

The V and J genes are TRBV19 and TRBJ1-1; no reliable D call. Germline CDR1 is LNHDA and CDR2 is SQIVND (reference sequence). Trimming stripped 3 bases from V and 4 bases from J, with 12 bases between. The CDR3 spans 14 residues. CDR3 sequence reads: CASSMVKGATEAFF. The CDR3 DNA reads TGTGCCAGTAGTATGGTCAAGGGAGCCACTGAAGCTTTCTTT.

This chain links TRBV24-1 with TRBJ1-1; TRBD1 might be the D (5 bases). Trimming removed 7 bases at V and 0 bases at J, with 20 bases between. The V gene's germline CDR1 is KGHDR and CDR2 SFDVKD. The CDR3 runs to 17 residues. CDR3 residues: CATSSLPRQTLNTEAFF. CDR3 nucleotides: TGTGCCACCAGCTCCTTACCTCGACAGACTCTGAACACTGAAGCTTTCTTT.

This chain uses TRBV5-1 with TRBJ2-7; a weak D match, TRBD1 (6 bases). Germline CDR1 is SGHRS and CDR2 is YFSETQ. Trimming stripped 4 bases from V and 2 bases from J, with 16 bases between. The CDR3 has 15 amino acids. The CDR3 DNA is TGCGCCAGCAGCCATGACAGGCCCCCCGCCTACGAGCAGTACTTC. It specifies CASSHDRPPAYEQYF.

The V call is TRBV11-2, the J call TRBJ2-1; TRBD2 matches 13 bases. The CDR3 loop spans 18 amino acids. J lost 0 bases, V lost 5 bases, and 7 bases had no gene match. CDR1 is SGHAT and CDR2 is FQNNGV in the germline V gene. The CDR3 reads CASSLWTSGGISYNEQFF. The CDR3 DNA is TGTGCCAGCAGCCTATGGACTAGCGGGGGAATCTCCTACAATGAGCAGTTCTTC.